Listed below are T cell receptor beta chains from one sample, sequenced in a study of shared clonotypes between healthy human individuals. Data came from immunoSEQ multiplex PCR; TCRdb stores just in-frame clones and leaves some out. The sample contains roughly 2.5 million clones, approximately 90% of which appear only once. The sequencing sample was made of naive CD4+ T cells sorted from blood. The receptor set was obtained from a man aged 18 to 29 in good health. Both conserved end residues are part of each CDR3. Each record gives: J gene, V gene, CDR3 protein.

J: TRBJ1-1
V: TRBV27
CDR3: CASSWTVNTEAFF

J: TRBJ2-5
V: TRBV7-9
CDR3: CASSRTAQETQYF

J: TRBJ2-2
V: TRBV10-1
CDR3: CASPKGYRGNTGELFF

J: TRBJ1-6
V: TRBV30
CDR3: CAWNVGGSYNSPLHF

J: TRBJ1-5
V: TRBV5-4
CDR3: CASSTRVEGTRGNQPQHF

J: TRBJ2-1
V: TRBV11-2
CDR3: CASSLWSGGGDNEQFF

J: TRBJ2-7
V: TRBV29-1
CDR3: CSVGDSPAYEQYF

J: TRBJ2-4
V: TRBV18
CDR3: CASSPSENIQYF

J: TRBJ2-5
V: TRBV6-1
CDR3: CASSEDLLAGGTYQETQYF

J: TRBJ2-1
V: TRBV11-3
CDR3: CASSLGVLPEGRYNEQFF

J: TRBJ1-1
V: TRBV30
CDR3: CAWSFGNTEAFF

J: TRBJ2-7
V: TRBV2
CDR3: CASSGSRGRAGADYEQYF

J: TRBJ1-1
V: TRBV7-3
CDR3: CASARTGTSAEAFF